This T cell receptor (beta chain) was recorded in a study of Ad26.COV2.S vaccination and SARS-CoV-2 variants (dated by TCRdb to 2020 to 2023). In terms of the full investigation: Donors in the vaccine arm were drawn from COV1001, a phase I-IIa trial of Ad26.COV2.S in healthy adults that was multicentre, randomized, double-blind and placebo-controlled. Investigators remained blinded to trial group allocation during experiments and outcome assessment. Participants in the trial were split at random into five groups of five each, receiving low-dose or high-dose Ad26.COV2.S once or twice, or else placebo on both occasions. TCRbeta repertoire sequencing served as the tool for gauging how specific and how broad the SARS-CoV-2-reactive T cell receptors were following Ad26.COV2.S vaccination. A total of roughly 32 samples were included in the TCR-sequenced set, comprising roughly 19 Ad26.COV2.S vaccine recipients, 5 placebo recipients and 8 SARS-CoV-2 convalescent individuals. Dosing of Ad26.COV2.S was intramuscular, at either 5x10^10 or 1x10^11 viral particles, delivered as one shot or as two shots spaced 56 days apart. Results the study describes overall, beyond this receptor: Vaccine and placebo recipients had comparable non-spike TCR breadth, which fits with the vaccine containing only spike. Spike-specific TCR breadth was higher in Ad26.COV2.S recipients than in placebo recipients (P = 0.0014). According to the authors, total T cell responses may have been underestimated by the TCR breadth and depth analyses. The study was not powered for comparison of responses between vaccine doses or regimens. After vaccination, substantial breadth of spike-specific CD8+ and CD4+ T cell responses was reported.

According to the germline V gene (reference sequence), CDR1 reads SEHNR and CDR2 reads FQNEAQ. The CDR3, cysteine through phenylalanine, is 16 amino acids long. Just the 48-base CDR3 DNA is kept, in frame starting at base 1. V is reduced by 5 bases and J by 3 bases, leaving a spacing of 19 bases between them. What this sample's treatment or condition label stands for: roughly 20 received Ad26.COV2.S at low or high dose, single or two shots; roughly five received placebo; per-sample allocation not given. For vaccine and placebo recipients, the sequenced repertoires came from samples collected on day 63 after the first injection. In Cohort 1b, around 25 adults aged 18-55 years were enrolled at a single site in Boston, USA, between 29 July and 7 August 2020. Ad26.COV2.S was a replication-incompetent adenovirus type 26 vector that expressed a prefusion-stabilized SARS-CoV-2 spike protein derived from the original Wuhan strain.

On this clone: This clone's antigen is unknown. The record has no base qualities; no much larger clone is one base away.

The immunoSEQ Assay was the method used to sequence TCRbeta CDR3 regions. After extraction, genomic DNA underwent amplification by bias-controlled multiplex PCR, followed by high-throughput sequencing. The paper's processing steps were these. Collapsing and filtering of sequences were performed to quantify the absolute abundance of each unique TCRbeta CDR3 region. Usable DNA was measured by amplifying reference genes present in all nucleated cells, and TCRbeta template counts were normalized to that usable DNA to estimate T cell fraction. Repertoire TCRs were annotated as SARS-CoV-2-specific by exact matching of V gene, CDR3 amino acid sequence and J gene to a known reactive TCR set. The reference SARS-CoV-2 TCR set was obtained from MIRA and was filtered for enrichment in COVID-19-positive ImmuneCODE repertoires, whereby public or cross-reactive TCRs were removed. Drawing on the MIRA antigens, annotated TCRs were analysed further at the level of specific ORF or position within ORF. Breadth was defined as the number of annotated unique rearrangements divided by the total number of unique productive rearrangements, and depth was defined as the summed frequency of the annotated unique rearrangements. Group comparisons of TCR breadth used two-sided Wilcoxon rank-sum tests. The source is immuneACCESS, and TCRdb retained only in-frame sequences with V and J called. Part of the clones is not carried over; for the studies checked, unresolved V genes explain less than half of this, and the remainder is unexplained. The D gene and trimming were derived from the DNA, and the V and J assignments and clone size from that table. The sample profile shows more than 300,000 clones; 86% of them were found once. The ten largest make up about 10% of the sample.

This sample comprised peripheral blood, obtained in a trial of Ad26.COV2.S vaccine versus placebo. The chain links TRBV7-9 with TRBJ1-1, with a weak D call of TRBD1 (6 bases match). This TCR was sampled from a person between 18 and 65 years old who received the Ad26.COV2.S COVID-19 vaccine or a placebo. The CDR3 protein is CASSPNRGGFDTEAFF. The nucleotide sequence is given as TGTGCCAGCAGCCCTAACCGAGGGGGGTTTGACACTGAAGCTTTCTTT.